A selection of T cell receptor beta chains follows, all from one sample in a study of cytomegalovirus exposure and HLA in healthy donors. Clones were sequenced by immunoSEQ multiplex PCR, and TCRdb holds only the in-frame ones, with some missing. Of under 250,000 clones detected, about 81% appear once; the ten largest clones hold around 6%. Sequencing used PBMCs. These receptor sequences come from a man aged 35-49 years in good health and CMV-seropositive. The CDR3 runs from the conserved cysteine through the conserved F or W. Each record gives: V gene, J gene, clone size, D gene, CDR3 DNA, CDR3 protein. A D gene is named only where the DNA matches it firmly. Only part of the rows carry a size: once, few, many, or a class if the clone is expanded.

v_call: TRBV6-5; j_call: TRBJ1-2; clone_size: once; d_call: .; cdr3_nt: TGTGCCAGCAGCTCCTGGACAGATCTCTATGGCTACACCTTC; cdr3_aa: CASSSWTDLYGYTF
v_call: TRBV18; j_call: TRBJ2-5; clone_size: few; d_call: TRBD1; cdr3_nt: TGTGCCAGCTCACGGCGGACAGGCCAAGAGACCCAGTACTTC; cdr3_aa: CASSRRTGQETQYF
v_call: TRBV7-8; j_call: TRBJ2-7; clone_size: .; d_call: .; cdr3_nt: TGTGCCAGCAGCTTAAAGCCAGGGACAATCTACGAGCAGTACTTC; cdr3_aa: CASSLKPGTIYEQYF
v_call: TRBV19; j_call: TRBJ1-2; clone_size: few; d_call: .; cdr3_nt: TGTGCCAGCACCGACAGGCTCTATGGCTACACCTTC; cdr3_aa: CASTDRLYGYTF
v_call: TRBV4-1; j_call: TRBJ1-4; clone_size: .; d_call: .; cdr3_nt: TGCGCCAGCAGCCAAGATACAGGCACTTTAATAGGCAAACTGTTTTTT; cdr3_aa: CASSQDTGTLIGKLFF
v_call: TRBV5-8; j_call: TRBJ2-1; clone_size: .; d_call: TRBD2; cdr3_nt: TGTGCCAGCATCACAACTAACACACTCGGACTAGCGGACAATGAGCAGTTCTTC; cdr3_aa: CASITTNTLGLADNEQFF
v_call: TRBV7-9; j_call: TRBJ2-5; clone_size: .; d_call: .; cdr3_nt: TGTGCCAGCAGCTTAGCGCAACAGGGTGCAGAGACCCAGTACTTC; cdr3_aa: CASSLAQQGAETQYF
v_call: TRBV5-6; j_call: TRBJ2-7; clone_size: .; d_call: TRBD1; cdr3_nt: TGTGCCAGCAGCCCCTCGGGACAGGCGAGGGAGCAGTACTTC; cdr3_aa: CASSPSGQAREQYF
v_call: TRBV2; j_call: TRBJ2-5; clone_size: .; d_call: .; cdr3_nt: TGTGCCAGCAGTGAAGACCAGGTTGAGGAGACCCAGTACTTC; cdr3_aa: CASSEDQVEETQYF
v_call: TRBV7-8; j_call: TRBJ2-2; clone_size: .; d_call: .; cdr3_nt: TGTGCCAGCAGCTCGGGACTTCCTAACACCGGGGAGCTGTTTTTT; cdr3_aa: CASSSGLPNTGELFF
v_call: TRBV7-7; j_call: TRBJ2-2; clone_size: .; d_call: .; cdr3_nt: TGTGCCAGCAGCTTAGCGGGGGCCACCGGGGAGCTGTTTTTT; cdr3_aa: CASSLAGATGELFF
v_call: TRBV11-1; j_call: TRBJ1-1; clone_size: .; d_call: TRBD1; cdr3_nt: TGTGCCAGCAGCGGCAGACAGGGCACTGAAGCTTTCTTT; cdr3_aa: CASSGRQGTEAFF
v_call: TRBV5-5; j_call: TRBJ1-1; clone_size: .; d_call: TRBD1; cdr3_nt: TGTGCCAGCAGCTTCGGTCCAGGGGGTGAAGCTTTCTTT; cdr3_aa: CASSFGPGGEAFF
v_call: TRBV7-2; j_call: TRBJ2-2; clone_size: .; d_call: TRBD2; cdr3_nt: TGTGCCAGCGGGGTCGCGGGGGGGAGTTCCGGGGAGCTGTTTTTT; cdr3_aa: CASGVAGGSSGELFF
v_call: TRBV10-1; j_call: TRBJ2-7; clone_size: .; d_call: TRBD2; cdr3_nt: TGCGCCAGCAGCATTCCGGGACTAGCGCTGAACGAGCAGTACTTC; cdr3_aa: CASSIPGLALNEQYF
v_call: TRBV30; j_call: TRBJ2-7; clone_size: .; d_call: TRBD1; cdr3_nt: TGTGCCTGGAGTGCCAGGGACAGGGTGTACGAGCAGTACTTC; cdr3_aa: CAWSARDRVYEQYF
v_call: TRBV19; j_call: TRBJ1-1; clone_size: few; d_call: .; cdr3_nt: TGTGCCAGTACAAGGCAGGGGCGTTTCACTGAAGCTTTCTTT; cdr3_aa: CASTRQGRFTEAFF
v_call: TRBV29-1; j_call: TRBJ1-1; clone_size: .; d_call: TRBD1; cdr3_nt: TGCAGCGTTGAAAGTCCGACAGGGGCGAGGACTGAAGCTTTCTTT; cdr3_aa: CSVESPTGARTEAFF
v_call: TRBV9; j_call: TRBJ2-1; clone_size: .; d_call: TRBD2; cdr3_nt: TGTGCCAGCAGCCCCTGGGGTAGCGGGAGATCAAATGAGCAGTTCTTC; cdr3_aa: CASSPWGSGRSNEQFF
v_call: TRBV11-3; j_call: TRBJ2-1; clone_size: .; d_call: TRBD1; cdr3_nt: TGTGCCAGCAGCCCGCGGGCCCAGGGGGCGAAGGGGGCTAATGAGCAGTTCTTC; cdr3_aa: CASSPRAQGAKGANEQFF
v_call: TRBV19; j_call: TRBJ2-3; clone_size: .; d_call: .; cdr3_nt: TGTGCCAGTAGTCCGTACAGGGGCACAGATACGCAGTATTTT; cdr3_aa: CASSPYRGTDTQYF
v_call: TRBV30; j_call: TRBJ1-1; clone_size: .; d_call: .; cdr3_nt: TGTGCCTGGAGTAAGAGGACCCGGACTGAAAAGAACACTGAAGCTTTCTTT; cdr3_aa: CAWSKRTRTEKNTEAFF
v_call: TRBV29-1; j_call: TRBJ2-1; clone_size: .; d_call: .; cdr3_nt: TGCAGCGTTGCTAGCCAGAACGAGCAGTTCTTC; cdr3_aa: CSVASQNEQFF
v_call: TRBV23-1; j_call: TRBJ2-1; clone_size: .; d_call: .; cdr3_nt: TGCGCCAGCAGGCAACCGATTCTTAAACGGGGAAATGAGCAGTTCTTC; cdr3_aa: CASRQPILKRGNEQFF
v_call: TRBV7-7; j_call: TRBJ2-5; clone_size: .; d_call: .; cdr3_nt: TGTGCCAGCAGCTTAGTAGGGGATGGAGAGACCCAGTACTTC; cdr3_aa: CASSLVGDGETQYF
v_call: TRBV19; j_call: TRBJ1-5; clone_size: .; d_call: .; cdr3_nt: TGTGCCAGTAGGACGGAAGGGGCCGGCAATCAGCCCCAGCATTTT; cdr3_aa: CASRTEGAGNQPQHF
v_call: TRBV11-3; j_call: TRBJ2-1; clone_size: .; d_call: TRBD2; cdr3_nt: TGTGCCAGCAGCTTACCAGCGGGGGAGCAGTTCTTC; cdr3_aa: CASSLPAGEQFF
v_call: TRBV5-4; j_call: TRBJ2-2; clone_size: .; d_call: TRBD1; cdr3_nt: TGTGCCAGCAGCTTGGTCCAGGGGGCTAACACCGGGGAGCTGTTTTTT; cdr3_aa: CASSLVQGANTGELFF
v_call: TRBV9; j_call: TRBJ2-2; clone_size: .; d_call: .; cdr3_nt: TGTGCCAGCAGCGTAGCAGCGGCCGGGGACACCGGGGAGCTGTTTTTT; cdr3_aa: CASSVAAAGDTGELFF
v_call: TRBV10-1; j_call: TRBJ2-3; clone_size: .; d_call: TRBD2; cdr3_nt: TGCGCCAGCAGTGAGTCACTAGCGGGAGGGAACACAGATACGCAGTATTTT; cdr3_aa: CASSESLAGGNTDTQYF
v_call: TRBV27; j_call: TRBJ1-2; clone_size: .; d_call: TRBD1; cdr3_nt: TGTGCCAGCAGTTTCATCGGACAGGCATTAGGCTACACCTTC; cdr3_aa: CASSFIGQALGYTF
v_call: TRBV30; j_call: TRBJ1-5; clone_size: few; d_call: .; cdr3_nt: TGTGCCTGGAGTGTACGGGGGGCTCAGCCCCAGCATTTT; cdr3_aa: CAWSVRGAQPQHF
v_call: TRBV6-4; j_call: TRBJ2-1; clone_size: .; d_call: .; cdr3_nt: TGTGCCAGCAGTGTGGGGGCAAGCAATGAGCAGTTCTTC; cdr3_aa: CASSVGASNEQFF
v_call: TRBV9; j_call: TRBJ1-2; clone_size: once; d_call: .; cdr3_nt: TGTGCCAGCAGCGTAGCTCCGCAGAACTATGGCTACACCTTC; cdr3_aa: CASSVAPQNYGYTF
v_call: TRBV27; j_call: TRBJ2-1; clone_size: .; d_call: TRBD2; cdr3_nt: TGTGCCAGCAGTAAGTCACTAGCGGGAGTGGGAGGTGAGCAGTTCTTC; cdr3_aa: CASSKSLAGVGGEQFF
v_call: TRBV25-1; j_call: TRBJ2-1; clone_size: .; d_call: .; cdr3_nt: TGTGCCAGCAGTGGGAGGGACGGCTACAATGAGCAGTTCTTC; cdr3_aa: CASSGRDGYNEQFF
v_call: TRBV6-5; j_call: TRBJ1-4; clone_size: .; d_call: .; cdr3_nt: TGTGCGAGCCGAACGTCGGGAGGAAAACTGTTTTTT; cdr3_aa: CASRTSGGKLFF
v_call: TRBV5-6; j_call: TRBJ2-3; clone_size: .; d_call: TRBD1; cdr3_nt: TGTGCCAGCAGCGTGGACAGGGGTGAAGATACGCAGTATTTT; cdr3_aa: CASSVDRGEDTQYF
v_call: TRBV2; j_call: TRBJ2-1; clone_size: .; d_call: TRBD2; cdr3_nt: TGTGCCAGCATTGGACTAGCGGGCAAAATTTACAATGAGCAGTTCTTC; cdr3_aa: CASIGLAGKIYNEQFF
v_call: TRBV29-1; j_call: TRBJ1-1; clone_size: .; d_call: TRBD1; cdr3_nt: TGCAGCGTGACCCGGGACAGGAACACTGAAGCTTTCTTT; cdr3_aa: CSVTRDRNTEAFF
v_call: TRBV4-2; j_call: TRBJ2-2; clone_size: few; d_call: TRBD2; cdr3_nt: TGTGCCAGCAGCCTAGTGAGGGGAGGGGATGGGGAGCTGTTTTTT; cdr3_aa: CASSLVRGGDGELFF
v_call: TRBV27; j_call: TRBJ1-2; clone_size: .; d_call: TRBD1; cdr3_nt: TGTGCCAGCAGTCCAGACAGGGTAAACTATGGCTACACCTTC; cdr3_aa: CASSPDRVNYGYTF
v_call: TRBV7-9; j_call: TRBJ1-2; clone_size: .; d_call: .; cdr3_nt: TGTGCCAGCAGTCTGGACAGTATCTATGGCTACACCTTC; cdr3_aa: CASSLDSIYGYTF
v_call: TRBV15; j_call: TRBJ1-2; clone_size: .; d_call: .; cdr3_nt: TGTGCCACCAGCCGGGCCGCCGGGGTCAACTATGGCTACACCTTC; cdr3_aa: CATSRAAGVNYGYTF
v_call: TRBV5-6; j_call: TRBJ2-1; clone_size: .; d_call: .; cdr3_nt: TGTGCCAGCAGCTTCGGGGTTATGAGCAGGCAGTTCTTC; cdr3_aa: CASSFGVMSRQFF
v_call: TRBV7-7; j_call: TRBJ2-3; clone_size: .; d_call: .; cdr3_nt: TGTGCTAGCAGCTCGTATGACAGCGCAGATACGCAGTATTTT; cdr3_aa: CASSSYDSADTQYF
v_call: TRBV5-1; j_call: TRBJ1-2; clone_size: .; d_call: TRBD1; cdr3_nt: TGCGCCAGCAGCTTGTGGCCGACAGGGGGCTATGGCTACACCTTC; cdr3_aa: CASSLWPTGGYGYTF
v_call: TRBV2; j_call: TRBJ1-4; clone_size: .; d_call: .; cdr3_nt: TGTGCCAGCAGTGCCGGTCTCGGGAGCGCAACTAATGAAAAACTGTTTTTT; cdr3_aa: CASSAGLGSATNEKLFF
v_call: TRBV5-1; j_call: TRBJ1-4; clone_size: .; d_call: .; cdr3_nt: TGCGCCAGCAGCCAACAGGGTAACGAAAAACTGTTTTTT; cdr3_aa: CASSQQGNEKLFF
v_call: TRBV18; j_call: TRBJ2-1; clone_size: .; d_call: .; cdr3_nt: TGTGCCAGCTCTCCAGGTCTAAGAGGAGGGGTCTACAATGAGCAGTTCTTC; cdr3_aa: CASSPGLRGGVYNEQFF
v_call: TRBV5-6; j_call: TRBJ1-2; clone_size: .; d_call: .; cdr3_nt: TGTGCCAGCAGCTTGACAGGCCTCTATGGCTACACCTTC; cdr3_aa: CASSLTGLYGYTF
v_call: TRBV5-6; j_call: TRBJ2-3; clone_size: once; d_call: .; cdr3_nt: TGTGCCAGCAGCTGGAGCAGGGAGGGCACAGATACGCAGTATTTT; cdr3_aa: CASSWSREGTDTQYF
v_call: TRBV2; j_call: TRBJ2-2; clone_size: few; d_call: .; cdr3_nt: TGTGCCAGCAGTGTAGGGGGTCCCGGGGAGCTGTTTTTT; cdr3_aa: CASSVGGPGELFF
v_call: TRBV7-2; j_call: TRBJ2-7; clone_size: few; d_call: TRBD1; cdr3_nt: TGTGCCAGCAGCGGGCGGACAGGCTACGAGCAGTACTTC; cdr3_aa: CASSGRTGYEQYF
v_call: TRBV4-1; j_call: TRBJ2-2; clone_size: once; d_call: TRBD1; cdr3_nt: TGCGCCAGCAGCCACCGGGACAGGGACACCGGGGAGCTGTTTTTT; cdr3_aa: CASSHRDRDTGELFF
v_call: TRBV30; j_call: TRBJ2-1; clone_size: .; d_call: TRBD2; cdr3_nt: TGTGCCTGGAGTGTACTAGCGGGAGAGGTCAATGAGCAGTTCTTC; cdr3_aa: CAWSVLAGEVNEQFF
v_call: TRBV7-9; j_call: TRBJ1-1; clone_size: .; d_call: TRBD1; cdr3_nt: TGTGCCAGCAGCTTAGGGGGGGACAGGGGGGGCACTGAAGCTTTCTTT; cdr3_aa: CASSLGGDRGGTEAFF
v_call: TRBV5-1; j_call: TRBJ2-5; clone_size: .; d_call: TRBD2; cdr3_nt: TGCGCCAGCAGCTTGGGAGGGAGGGCAGGAGAGACCCAGTACTTC; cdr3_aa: CASSLGGRAGETQYF
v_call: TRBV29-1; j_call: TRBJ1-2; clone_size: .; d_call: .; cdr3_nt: TGCAGCGTTGACGGGAAGGGGGCTAACTATGGCTACACCTTC; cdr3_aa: CSVDGKGANYGYTF